The next 30 T cell receptor beta chains were all read from a single sample in a study of blood T cell repertoires in COVID-19. Assay used: immunoSEQ multiplex PCR; TCRdb lists only in-frame clones, some missing. This table holds some 250,000 clones, roughly nine tenths found once. The sequenced material came from PBMCs or T cells enriched from blood (not recorded which). The receptor set was obtained from a young woman with acute COVID-19.

The CDR3 sequence is CASSRSAGEDTQYF. The CDR3 DNA reads as TGTGCCAGCTCAAGGTCGGCTGGAGAAGATACGCAGTATTTT. V gene TRBV18 combines with J gene TRBJ2-3; D is undetermined. Looked up from germline, CDR1 is KGHSH and CDR2 is LQKENI. This CDR3 has 14 residues. The ends were cut back, 5 bases at V and 5 bases at J, with 14 bases in the middle.

The V call is TRBV14, the J call TRBJ2-3, with 9 bases matching TRBD2. Germline V gene data show CDR1 as SGHDN and CDR2 as FVKESK. With 1 base clipped from V and 0 bases from J, the junction kept 5 bases outside the gene matches. The CDR3 is 17 residues long. The CDR3: CASSQVRTSGSTDTQYF. CDR3 sequence (DNA): TGTGCCAGCAGCCAAGTGCGAACTAGCGGGAGCACAGATACGCAGTATTTT.

The chain uses TRBV20-1 and TRBJ1-1; 9 bases are a match to TRBD1. The germline gives CDR1 DFQATT, CDR2 SNEGSKA (reference sequence). With V trimmed by 3 bases and J by 10 bases, 3 bases remained unmatched. The CDR3 is 11 residues long. The CDR3 nucleotides read TGCAGTGCTAGGAAGACAGGGGGAGCTTTCTTT. Translation gives CSARKTGGAFF.

The CDR3 bases are TGTGCCAGCAGCCCACTAGGGGGACAGGGTAACAATGAGCAGTTCTTC. It translates to CASSPLGGQGNNEQFF. The chain joins TRBV7-8 to TRBJ2-1; 9 nucleotides align to TRBD1. CDR1 is SGHVS, CDR2 FQNEAQ, per germline. The CDR3 is 16 amino acids. Germline trimming cut 5 bases from V and 5 bases from J; bases unmatched to any gene: 10.

This clone was detected only once. CDR3 DNA sequence: TGTGCCAGCAGTGGTGGGAGCTACGAGCAGTACTTC. Protein product: CASSGGSYEQYF. This chain links TRBV2 with TRBJ2-7; D is perhaps TRBD2 (5 bases). The V gene's germline CDR1 is SNHLY and CDR2 FYNNEI. CDR3 length: 12 amino acids. The V gene lost 4 bases and the J gene lost 3 bases, with 7 bases spanning the gap.

The chain joins TRBV14 to TRBJ1-4, with TRBD1 matching over 10 bases. Looked up from germline, CDR1 is SGHDN and CDR2 is FVKESK. V dropped 2 bases and J dropped 7; count of bases not matched to a gene: 1. This CDR3 spans 14 amino acids. The CDR3, as DNA: TGTGCCAGCAGCCAATGGACAGGGGGTGAAAAACTGTTTTTT. This sequence encodes CASSQWTGGEKLFF.

V gene TRBV5-1 combines with J gene TRBJ1-4; D is unresolved. The CDR3 length is 15 residues. Between the trimmed V and J ends, which lost 4 bases and 0 bases, there was a span of 10 bases. Germline CDR1 SGHRS, CDR2 YFSETQ. This CDR3 reads CASSPIEATNEKLFF. DNA of the CDR3: TGCGCCAGCAGCCCGATAGAAGCAACTAATGAAAAACTGTTTTTT.

The rearrangement links TRBV4-3 to TRBJ2-1; TRBD1 agrees at 7 bases. CDR3 length: 15 residues. Germline CDR1 reads LGHNA; CDR2 reads YSLEER. Unmatched junction bases numbered 7, after V lost 1 base and J lost 7 bases. The CDR3 DNA reads as TGCGCCAGCAGCCAAGGTCACAGGGGATCAAATGAGCAGTTCTTC. Amino acid sequence: CASSQGHRGSNEQFF.

The chain combines TRBV7-6 with TRBJ1-6, with D tentatively TRBD1 (5 bases). Looked up from germline, CDR1 is SGHVS and CDR2 is FNYEAQ. This CDR3 is 16 amino acids long. V lost 0 bases and J 7 bases, leaving 13 bases between the germline ends. The CDR3 region has the DNA TGTGCCAGCAGCTTAGCGTACGGGACTACGAATTCACCCCTCCACTTT. Protein product: CASSLAYGTTNSPLHF.

V and J are TRBV11-2 and TRBJ1-1; D might be TRBD1 (6 bases). The germline CDR1 and CDR2 sequences are SGHAT and FQNNGV. Trimming shortened V by 8 bases and J by 5 bases, and 18 bases separated the two germline ends. The CDR3 contains 14 residues. CDR3 sequence reads: CASGLLGGGTEAFF. The CDR3 nucleotides are TGTGCCAGCGGACTTTTAGGGGGAGGGACTGAAGCTTTCTTT.

This chain connects TRBV11-2 to TRBJ2-2, with D tentatively TRBD2 (6 bases). CDR3 length: 15 amino acids. V gave up 2 bases and J gave up 4 bases, with 11 bases separating them. The germline gives CDR1 SGHAT, CDR2 FQNNGV. CDR3 residues: CASSLLGLLTGELFF. The CDR3 DNA follows: TGTGCCAGCAGCTTATTAGGACTACTCACCGGGGAGCTGTTTTTT.

The chain uses TRBV9 and TRBJ2-7; 8 bases are shared with TRBD1. The CDR3 is 15 amino acids. V was clipped by 2 bases and J by 0 bases; unmatched bases: 4. Per germline, CDR1 SGDLS and CDR2 YYNGEE. CDR3 in amino acids: CASSVGTGSSYEQYF. The DNA for the CDR3 is TGTGCCAGCAGCGTTGGGACAGGCAGCTCCTACGAGCAGTACTTC. Looking up the rest from reference TRBV9 and TRBJ2-7 gives the full variable domain: DSGVTQTPKHLITATGQRVTLRCSPRSGDLSVYWYQQSLDQGLQFLIQYYNGEERAKGNILERFSAQQFPDLHSELNLSSLELGDSALYFCASSVGTGSSYEQYFGPGTRLTVT.

This clone was seen only once. The V call is TRBV10-2, the J call TRBJ2-5; 12 positions match TRBD1. With V trimmed by 6 bases and J by 5 bases, 10 bases remained unmatched. The germline gives CDR1 WSHSY, CDR2 SAAADI. This CDR3 has 16 residues. The CDR3 sequence is CASRRRGTGGEETQYF. The CDR3 region has the DNA TGCGCCAGCAGAAGGAGGGGGACAGGGGGCGAGGAGACCCAGTACTTC.

The J gene is TRBJ1-2, the V gene TRBV9; D remains unclear. V was cut by 4 bases and J by 4 bases, with 20 bases left in between. The germline CDR1 and CDR2 sequences are SGDLS and YYNGEE. This CDR3 is built from 16 residues. This CDR3 is CASSSELGGLLYGYTF. The CDR3 nucleotides are TGTGCCAGCAGCTCCGAGTTGGGTGGACTGCTCTATGGCTACACCTTC. Combining the CDR3 with reference TRBV9 and TRBJ1-2 gives the whole variable domain DSGVTQTPKHLITATGQRVTLRCSPRSGDLSVYWYQQSLDQGLQFLIQYYNGEERAKGNILERFSAQQFPDLHSELNLSSLELGDSALYFCASSSELGGLLYGYTFGSGTRLTVV.

This clone was seen only once. The chain combines TRBV19 with TRBJ1-4; weak D call: TRBD1 (6 bases). Trimming shortened V by 3 bases and J by 4 bases, and 12 bases separated the two germline ends. Germline values: CDR1 LNHDA, CDR2 SQIVND (reference sequence). CDR3 length: 15 amino acids. In nucleotides, the CDR3 is TGTGCCAGTAGTATCGGACAGAATAATAATGAAAAACTGTTTTTT. Amino acid sequence: CASSIGQNNNEKLFF.

The chain links TRBV3-1 (or the pseudogene TRBV3-2) to TRBJ2-7, with D hard to call. V lost 3 bases, J lost 6 bases, and 12 bases lay in between. From germline, CDR1 is LGHDT and CDR2 YNNKEL (reference sequence). The CDR3 totals 13 residues. For the CDR3, the DNA is TGTGCCAGCAGCCACTCCCCAGTCGTCGAGCAGTACTTC. Residues: CASSHSPVVEQYF.

The chain carries TRBV5-4 and TRBJ1-5; D is undetermined. The V end was cut by 4 bases, the J end by 0 bases, with 8 bases between. The CDR3 has 14 amino acids. Germline V gene sequence: CDR1 SGHNT, CDR2 YYREEE (reference sequence). CDR3 bases: TGTGCCAGCAGCCGGCGGGGTAGCAATCAGCCCCAGCATTTT. Translating gives CASSRRGSNQPQHF.

The chain links TRBV19 to TRBJ1-1, with 8 bases aligning to TRBD1. This CDR3 spans 14 amino acids. Germline lookup yields CDR1 LNHDA and CDR2 SQIVND (reference sequence). V lost 7 bases to trimming and J lost 7 bases; unmatched junction nucleotides: 11. The CDR3 DNA is TGTGCCAGTAATCGGGGCCAGGGGGCAAATGAAGCTTTCTTT. Translation gives CASNRGQGANEAFF.

In its sample, this clone was seen a few times. The rearrangement uses TRBV19 and TRBJ1-5; possibly TRBD1 for D (5 bases). With 10 bases removed from V and 0 bases from J, the gap between germline ends came to 13 bases. The germline gives CDR1 LNHDA, CDR2 SQIVND (reference sequence). The CDR3 extends over 14 amino acids. The CDR3 protein is CATNTGYSNQPQHF. The DNA for the CDR3 is TGTGCCACCAACACAGGATATAGCAATCAGCCCCAGCATTTT.

This clone was seen a single time. The chain is built from TRBV15 and TRBJ2-1; tentatively, D is TRBD1 (6 bases). Between the trimmed V and J ends, which lost 9 bases and 8 bases, there was a span of 20 bases. In germline, CDR1 is LNHNV, CDR2 YYDKDF (reference sequence). This CDR3 has 14 amino acids. CDR3 region: CATSRARGWDEQFF. The CDR3 DNA is TGTGCCACTTCCCGGGCCAGGGGCTGGGATGAGCAGTTCTTC.

This clone has only one observation. This chain links TRBV28 with TRBJ2-6, with D possibly TRBD1 on 7 matching bases. The V end lost 6 bases, the J end lost 3 bases, and 12 bases lay between the germline ends. The CDR3 length is 15 residues. CDR1 MDHEN and CDR2 SYDVKM come from the germline V gene. The CDR3 is CASREGAVGANVLTF. CDR3 nucleotide sequence: TGTGCCAGCAGGGAGGGGGCGGTTGGGGCCAACGTCCTGACTTTC.

The CDR3 DNA sequence: TGCGCCAGCAGCTTGTTCGGAGGTAGCACTGAAGCTTTCTTT. Translation: CASSLFGGSTEAFF. The V gene is TRBV5-1, the J gene TRBJ1-1; D is ambiguous. V was cut by 1 base and J by 4 bases, with 11 bases left in between. From germline, CDR1 is SGHRS and CDR2 YFSETQ. The CDR3 totals 14 residues.

The chain combines TRBV9 with TRBJ1-6; 10 nucleotides line up with TRBD1. Germline V lookup: CDR1 SGDLS, CDR2 YYNGEE. V lost 1 base and J lost 0; bases outside the gene matches: 7. The CDR3 loop spans 19 amino acids. CDR3 sequence: CASSVRPGQGSSYNSPLHF. The CDR3 DNA follows: TGTGCCAGCAGCGTAAGACCGGGACAGGGGAGCTCCTATAATTCACCCCTCCACTTT.

The chain carries TRBV10-3 and TRBJ1-1, with a weak D call TRBD1 (6 bases). The length of the CDR3 is 14 residues. Germline values: CDR1 ENHRY, CDR2 SYGVKD. Between the trimmed V and J ends, which lost 5 bases and 0 bases, there was a span of 10 bases. DNA for the CDR3: TGTGCCATCAGTCGGGACACACTGAACACTGAAGCTTTCTTT. Encoded protein: CAISRDTLNTEAFF.

This clone was detected once. The rearrangement uses TRBV19 and TRBJ1-5; D is ambiguous. Trimming pared 5 bases from V and 2 bases from J, leaving 19 bases between. This CDR3 comprises 17 residues. Germline CDR1 LNHDA, CDR2 SQIVND (reference sequence). The CDR3 sequence: CASSLSPPTVGNQPQHF. In DNA, the CDR3 is TGTGCCAGTAGTCTTAGCCCTCCGACGGTGGGCAATCAGCCCCAGCATTTT. The complete variable domain, with remaining parts taken from reference TRBV19 and TRBJ1-5, reads DGGITQSPKYLFRKEGQNVTLSCEQNLNHDAMYWYRQDPGQGLRLIYYSQIVNDFQKGDIAEGYSVSREKKESFPLTVTSAQKNPTAFYLCASSLSPPTVGNQPQHFGDGTRLSIL.

The rearrangement joins TRBV9 to TRBJ2-7, with unresolved D. CDR3 length: 14 residues. The V gene's germline CDR1 is SGDLS and CDR2 YYNGEE. V gave up 2 bases and J gave up 1 base, with 10 bases separating them. The CDR3 spells CASSVGQHSYEQYF. CDR3 DNA: TGTGCCAGCAGCGTGGGCCAGCATTCCTACGAGCAGTACTTC. The full variable domain, its missing parts supplied by reference TRBV9 and TRBJ2-7, is DSGVTQTPKHLITATGQRVTLRCSPRSGDLSVYWYQQSLDQGLQFLIQYYNGEERAKGNILERFSAQQFPDLHSELNLSSLELGDSALYFCASSVGQHSYEQYFGPGTRLTVT.

V is TRBV30 and J is TRBJ1-2; D gene ambiguous. V lost 8 bases and J 7 bases, leaving 17 bases between the germline ends. Looked up from germline, CDR1 is GTSNPN and CDR2 is SVGIG (reference sequence). This CDR3 contains 12 residues. CDR3 in DNA: TGTGCCCTACATCGGGGTCTGGGTGGCTACACCTTC. Protein product: CALHRGLGGYTF.

The V gene is TRBV23-1, the J gene TRBJ2-7, with TRBD2 matching over 8 bases. TRBV23-1 is known as an ORF, though its function is uncertain. Trimming at V came to 2 bases and at J to 5 bases, leaving 17 bases not matched to a gene. CDR3 length equals 18 residues. In nucleotides, the CDR3 is TGCGCCAGCAGTCAACAACGGGGGGGGAGTCAGGGCAGCGACGAGCAGTACTTC. Encoded protein: CASSQQRGGSQGSDEQYF.

The chain recombines TRBV27 with TRBJ2-3; 7 bases match TRBD1. The J segment lost 2 bases and the V segment lost 6 bases, leaving 8 bases of the junction unmatched. CDR1 MNHEY and CDR2 SMNVEV come from the germline V gene (reference sequence). There are 15 residues in the CDR3. Written as DNA, the CDR3 is TGTGCCAGCAGCGAGACAGGGCATTTCACAGATACGCAGTATTTT. It specifies CASSETGHFTDTQYF.

The V gene is TRBV4-1, the J gene TRBJ1-4, with TRBD1 as a possible D gene (5 bases). Trimming stripped 3 bases from V and 8 bases from J, with 7 bases between. Per the germline V gene, CDR1 is MGHRA and CDR2 is YSYEKL. CDR3 length: 12 amino acids. CDR3 region: CASSQEGEKLFF. CDR3 in DNA: TGCGCCAGCAGCCAGGAGGGGGAAAAACTGTTTTTT.